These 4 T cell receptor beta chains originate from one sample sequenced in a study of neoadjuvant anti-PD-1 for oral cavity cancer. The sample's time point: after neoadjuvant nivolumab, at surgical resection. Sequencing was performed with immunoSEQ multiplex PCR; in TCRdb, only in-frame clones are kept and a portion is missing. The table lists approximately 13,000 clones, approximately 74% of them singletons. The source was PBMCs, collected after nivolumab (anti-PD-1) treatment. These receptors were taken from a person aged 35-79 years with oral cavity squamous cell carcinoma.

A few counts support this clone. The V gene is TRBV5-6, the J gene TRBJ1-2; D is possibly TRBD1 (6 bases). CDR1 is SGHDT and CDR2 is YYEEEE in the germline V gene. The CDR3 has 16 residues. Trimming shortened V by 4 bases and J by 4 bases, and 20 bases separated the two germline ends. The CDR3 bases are TGTGCCAGCAGCACCAGGGGAAACGAAAGAAGCTATGGCTACACCTTC. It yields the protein CASSTRGNERSYGYTF.

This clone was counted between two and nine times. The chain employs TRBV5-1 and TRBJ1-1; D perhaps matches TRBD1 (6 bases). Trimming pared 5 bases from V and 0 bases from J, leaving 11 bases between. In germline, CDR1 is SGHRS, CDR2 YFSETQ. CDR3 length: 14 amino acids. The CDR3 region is CASRYREMNTEAFF. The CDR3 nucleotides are TGCGCCAGCAGATACAGGGAAATGAACACTGAAGCTTTCTTT.

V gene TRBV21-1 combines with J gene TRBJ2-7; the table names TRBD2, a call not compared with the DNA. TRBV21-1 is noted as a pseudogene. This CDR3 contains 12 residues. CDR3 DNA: TGTGCCAGCAGCCAAAGGCCGGGCGAGCAGTACTTC. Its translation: CASSQRPGEQYF.

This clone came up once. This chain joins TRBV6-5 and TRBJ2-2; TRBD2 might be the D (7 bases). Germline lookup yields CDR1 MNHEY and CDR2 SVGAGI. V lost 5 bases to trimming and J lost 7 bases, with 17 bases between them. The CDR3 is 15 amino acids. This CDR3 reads CASSSPGGRSGELFF. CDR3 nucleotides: TGTGCCAGCAGTAGCCCCGGGGGGCGGAGCGGGGAGCTGTTTTTT.